This record concerns one T cell receptor (beta chain) sequence. The entry originates in a study of blood T cell repertoires in COVID-19. Study information: Acute-phase and convalescent COVID-19 samples originated in the United States, Italy and Spain.

This table comes from immunoSEQ multiplex PCR, and its TCRdb copy is limited to in-frame clones, with some not included. The table lists about 150,000 clones, around 85% of them singletons. CDR1 is GTSNPN, CDR2 SVGIG, per germline (reference sequence). The CDR3 has 17 amino acids. V lost 3 bases to trimming and J lost 10 bases, with 25 bases between them. Material for sequencing was peripheral blood. The TCR originated in a woman in her 70s with acute or convalescent COVID-19. The V gene is TRBV30, the J gene TRBJ1-6; weak D call: TRBD1 (5 bases). CDR3 nucleotides: TGTGCCTGGAGCACTGGGCCTCCAGGGCTGGGCGGATCACCCCTCCACTTT. Its protein is CAWSTGPPGLGGSPLHF.